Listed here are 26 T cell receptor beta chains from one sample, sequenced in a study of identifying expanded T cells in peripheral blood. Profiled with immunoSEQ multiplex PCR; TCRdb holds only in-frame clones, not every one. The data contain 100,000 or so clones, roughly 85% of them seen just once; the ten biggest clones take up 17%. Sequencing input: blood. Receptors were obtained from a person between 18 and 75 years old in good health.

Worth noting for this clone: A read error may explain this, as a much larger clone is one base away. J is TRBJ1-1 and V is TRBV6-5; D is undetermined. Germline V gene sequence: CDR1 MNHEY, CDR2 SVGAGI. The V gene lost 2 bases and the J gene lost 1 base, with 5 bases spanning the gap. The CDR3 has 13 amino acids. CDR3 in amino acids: CASSYAGNTEAFF. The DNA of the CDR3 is TGTGCCAGCAGTTACGCGGGGAACACTGAAGCTTTCTTT.

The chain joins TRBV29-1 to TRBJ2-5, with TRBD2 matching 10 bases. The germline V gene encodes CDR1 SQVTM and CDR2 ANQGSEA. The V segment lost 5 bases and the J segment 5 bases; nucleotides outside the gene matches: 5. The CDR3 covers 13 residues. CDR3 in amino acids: CSVLAGGMETQYF. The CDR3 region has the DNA TGCAGCGTTTTAGCGGGGGGCATGGAGACCCAGTACTTC.

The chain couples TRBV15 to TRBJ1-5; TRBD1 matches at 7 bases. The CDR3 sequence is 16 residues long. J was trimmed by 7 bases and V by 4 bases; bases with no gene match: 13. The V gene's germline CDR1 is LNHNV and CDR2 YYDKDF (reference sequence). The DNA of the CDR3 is TGTGCCACCAGCACCCGAATTGACAGGGCGAGGCAGCCCCAGCATTTT. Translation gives CATSTRIDRARQPQHF.

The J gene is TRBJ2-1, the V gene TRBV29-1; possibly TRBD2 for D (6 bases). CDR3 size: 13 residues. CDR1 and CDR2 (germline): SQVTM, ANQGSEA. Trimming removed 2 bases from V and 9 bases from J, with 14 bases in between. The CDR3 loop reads CSVESGHALEQFF. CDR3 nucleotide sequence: TGCAGCGTTGAAAGCGGGCACGCCCTTGAGCAGTTCTTC.

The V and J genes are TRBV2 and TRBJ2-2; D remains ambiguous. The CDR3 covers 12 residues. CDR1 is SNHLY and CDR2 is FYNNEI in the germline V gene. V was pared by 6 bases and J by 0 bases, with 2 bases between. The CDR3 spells CASRPNTGELFF. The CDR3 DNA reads TGTGCCAGCAGACCGAACACCGGGGAGCTGTTTTTT.

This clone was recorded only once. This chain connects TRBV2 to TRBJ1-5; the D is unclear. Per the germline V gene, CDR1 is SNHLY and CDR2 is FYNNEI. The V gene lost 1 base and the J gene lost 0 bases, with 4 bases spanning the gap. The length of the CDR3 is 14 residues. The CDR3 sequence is CASSEGYSNQPQHF. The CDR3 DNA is TGTGCCAGCAGTGAAGGCTATAGCAATCAGCCCCAGCATTTT.

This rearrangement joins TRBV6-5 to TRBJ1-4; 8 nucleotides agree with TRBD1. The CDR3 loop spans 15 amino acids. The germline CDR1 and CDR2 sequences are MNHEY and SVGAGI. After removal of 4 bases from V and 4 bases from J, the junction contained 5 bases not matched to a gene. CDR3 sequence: CASSSMGQDNEKLFF. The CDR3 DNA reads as TGTGCCAGCAGTTCTATGGGACAGGATAATGAAAAACTGTTTTTT.

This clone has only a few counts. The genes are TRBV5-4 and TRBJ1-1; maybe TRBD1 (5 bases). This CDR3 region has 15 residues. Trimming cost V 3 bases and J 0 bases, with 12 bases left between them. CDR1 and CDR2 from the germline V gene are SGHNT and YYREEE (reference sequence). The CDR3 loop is CASSSGLTMNTEAFF. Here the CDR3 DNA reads TGTGCCAGCAGCTCGGGACTTACCATGAACACTGAAGCTTTCTTT. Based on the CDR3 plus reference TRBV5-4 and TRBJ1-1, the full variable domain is ETGVTQSPTHLIKTRGQQVTLRCSSQSGHNTVSWYQQALGQGPQFIFQYYREEENGRGNFPPRFSGLQFPNYSSELNVNALELDDSALYLCASSSGLTMNTEAFFGQGTRLTVV.

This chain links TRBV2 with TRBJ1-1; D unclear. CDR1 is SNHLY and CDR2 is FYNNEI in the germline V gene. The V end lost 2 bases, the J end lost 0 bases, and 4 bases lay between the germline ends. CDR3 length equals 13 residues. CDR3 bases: TGTGCCAGCAGTGAATCCATGAACACTGAAGCTTTCTTT. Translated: CASSESMNTEAFF.

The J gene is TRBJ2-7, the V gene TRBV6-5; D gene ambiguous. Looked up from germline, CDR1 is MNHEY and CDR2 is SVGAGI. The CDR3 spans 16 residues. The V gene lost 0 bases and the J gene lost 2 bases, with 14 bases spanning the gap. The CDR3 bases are TGTGCCAGCAGTTACTCTATGTCATCCGGGCCCTACGAGCAGTACTTC. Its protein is CASSYSMSSGPYEQYF.

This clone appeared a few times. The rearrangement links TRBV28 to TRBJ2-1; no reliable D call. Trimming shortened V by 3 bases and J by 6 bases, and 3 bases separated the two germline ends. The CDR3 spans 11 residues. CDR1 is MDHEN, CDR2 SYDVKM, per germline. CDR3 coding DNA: TGTGCCAGCAGTTTGATCAATGAGCAGTTCTTC. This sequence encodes CASSLINEQFF.

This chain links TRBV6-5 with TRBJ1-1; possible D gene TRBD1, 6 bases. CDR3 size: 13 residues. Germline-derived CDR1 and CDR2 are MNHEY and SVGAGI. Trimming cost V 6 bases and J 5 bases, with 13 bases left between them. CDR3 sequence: CASRTYRDTEAFF. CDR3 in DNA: TGTGCCAGCAGGACGTACAGGGATACTGAAGCTTTCTTT.

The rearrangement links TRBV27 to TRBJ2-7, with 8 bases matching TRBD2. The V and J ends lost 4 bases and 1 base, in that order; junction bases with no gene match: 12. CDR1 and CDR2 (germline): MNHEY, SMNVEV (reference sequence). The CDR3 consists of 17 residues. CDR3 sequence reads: CASSSTPYPGGSYEQYF. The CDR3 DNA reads TGTGCCAGCAGTTCAACCCCCTACCCGGGGGGGTCCTACGAGCAGTACTTC.

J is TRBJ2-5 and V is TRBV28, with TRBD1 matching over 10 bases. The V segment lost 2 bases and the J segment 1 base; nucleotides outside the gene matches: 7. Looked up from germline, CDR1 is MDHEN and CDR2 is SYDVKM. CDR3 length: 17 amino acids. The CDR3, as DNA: TGTGCCAGCAGTTTACTCTCGACAGGGGGCGCCCAAGAGACCCAGTACTTC. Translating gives CASSLLSTGGAQETQYF. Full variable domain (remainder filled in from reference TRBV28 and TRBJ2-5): DVKVTQSSRYLVKRTGEKVFLECVQDMDHENMFWYRQDPGLGLRLIYFSYDVKMKEKGDIPEGYSVSREKKERFSLILESASTNQTSMYLCASSLLSTGGAQETQYFGPGTRLLVL.

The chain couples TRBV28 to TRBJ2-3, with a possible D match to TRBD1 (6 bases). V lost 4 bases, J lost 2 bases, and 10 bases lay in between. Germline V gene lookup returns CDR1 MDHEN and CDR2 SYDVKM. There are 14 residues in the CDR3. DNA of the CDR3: TGTGCCAGCAGTTCCGGACAGCACACAGATACGCAGTATTTT. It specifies CASSSGQHTDTQYF.

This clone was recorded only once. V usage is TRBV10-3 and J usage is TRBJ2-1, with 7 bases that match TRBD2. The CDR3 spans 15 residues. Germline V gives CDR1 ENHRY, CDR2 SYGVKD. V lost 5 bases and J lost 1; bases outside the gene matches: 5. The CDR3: CAISREAGSYNEQFF. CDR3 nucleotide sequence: TGTGCCATCAGTCGGGAGGCAGGGTCCTACAATGAGCAGTTCTTC.

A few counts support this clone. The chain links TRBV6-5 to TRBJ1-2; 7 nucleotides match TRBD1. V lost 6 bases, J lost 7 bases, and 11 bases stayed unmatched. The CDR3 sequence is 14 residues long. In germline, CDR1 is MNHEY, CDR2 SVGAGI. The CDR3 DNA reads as TGTGCCAGCAGCCACGACAGGGAATCTAGTGGCTACACCTTC. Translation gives CASSHDRESSGYTF.

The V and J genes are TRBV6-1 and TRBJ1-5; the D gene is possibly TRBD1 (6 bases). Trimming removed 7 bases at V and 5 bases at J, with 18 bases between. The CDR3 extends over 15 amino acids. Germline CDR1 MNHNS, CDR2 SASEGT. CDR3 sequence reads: CASKGGGWDDQPQHF. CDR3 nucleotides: TGTGCCAGCAAGGGGGGAGGCTGGGACGATCAGCCCCAGCATTTT.

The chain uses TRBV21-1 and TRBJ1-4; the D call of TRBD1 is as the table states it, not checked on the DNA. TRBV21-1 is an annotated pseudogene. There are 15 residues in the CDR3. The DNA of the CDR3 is TGTGCCAGCTTCGCAGGGACAGCAACTAATGAAAAACTGTTTTTT. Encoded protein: CASFAGTATNEKLFF.

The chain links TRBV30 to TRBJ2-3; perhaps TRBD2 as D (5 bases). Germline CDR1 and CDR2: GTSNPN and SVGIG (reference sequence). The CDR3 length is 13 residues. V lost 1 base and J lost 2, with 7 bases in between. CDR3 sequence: CAWSAGITDTQYF. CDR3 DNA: TGTGCCTGGAGTGCGGGGATCACAGATACGCAGTATTTT.

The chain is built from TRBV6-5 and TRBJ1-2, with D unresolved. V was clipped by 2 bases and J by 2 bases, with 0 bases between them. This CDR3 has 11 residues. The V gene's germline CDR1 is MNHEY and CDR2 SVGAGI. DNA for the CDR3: TGTGCCAGCAGTTACAACTATGGCTACACCTTC. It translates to CASSYNYGYTF.

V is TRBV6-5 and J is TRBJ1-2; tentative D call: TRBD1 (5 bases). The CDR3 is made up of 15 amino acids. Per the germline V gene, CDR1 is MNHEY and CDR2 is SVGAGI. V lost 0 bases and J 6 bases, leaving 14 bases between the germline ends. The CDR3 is CASSYSWGGSDGYTF. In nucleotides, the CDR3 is TGTGCCAGCAGTTACTCCTGGGGGGGAAGCGATGGCTACACCTTC.

CDR3 amino acids: CASSAQNEQFF. DNA of the CDR3: TGTGCCAGCAGTGCCCAGAATGAGCAGTTCTTC. This chain uses TRBV6-5 with TRBJ2-1; D uncertain. V lost 5 bases, J lost 7 bases, and 6 bases lay in between. Germline lookup yields CDR1 MNHEY and CDR2 SVGAGI. The CDR3 is 11 amino acids.

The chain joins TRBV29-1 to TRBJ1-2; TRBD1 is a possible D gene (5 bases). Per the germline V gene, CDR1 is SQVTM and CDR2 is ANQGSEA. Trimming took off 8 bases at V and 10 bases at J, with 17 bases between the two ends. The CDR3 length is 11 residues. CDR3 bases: TGCAGCTCCAAAAACTGGGGGGACTACACCTTC. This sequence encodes CSSKNWGDYTF.

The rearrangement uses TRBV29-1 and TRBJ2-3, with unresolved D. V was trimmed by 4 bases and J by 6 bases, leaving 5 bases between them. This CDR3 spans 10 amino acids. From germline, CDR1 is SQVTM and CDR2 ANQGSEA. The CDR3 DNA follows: TGCAGCGTTGGAGGTGATACGCAGTATTTT. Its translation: CSVGGDTQYF.

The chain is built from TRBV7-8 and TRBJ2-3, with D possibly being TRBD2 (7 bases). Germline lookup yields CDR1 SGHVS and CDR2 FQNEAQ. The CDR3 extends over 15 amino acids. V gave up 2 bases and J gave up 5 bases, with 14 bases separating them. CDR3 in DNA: TGTGCCAGCAGCTTACGGGGGGCGCTTAGAGATACGCAGTATTTT. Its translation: CASSLRGALRDTQYF.